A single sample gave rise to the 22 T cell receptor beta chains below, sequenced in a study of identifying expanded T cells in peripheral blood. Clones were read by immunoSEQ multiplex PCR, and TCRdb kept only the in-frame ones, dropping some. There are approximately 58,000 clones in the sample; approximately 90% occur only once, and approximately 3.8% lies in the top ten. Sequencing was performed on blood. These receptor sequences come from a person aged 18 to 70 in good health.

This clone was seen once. The CDR3 nucleotides are TGTGCCAGCAGCTTGAGCAGCGGGGAGGTTCGGGAGCAGTTCTTC. This codes for CASSLSSGEVREQFF. J is TRBJ2-1 and V is TRBV7-2, with 7 positions matching TRBD2. Per the germline V gene, CDR1 is SGHTA and CDR2 is FQGNSA. The CDR3 sequence is 15 residues long. With V trimmed by 3 bases and J by 10 bases, 12 bases remained unmatched.

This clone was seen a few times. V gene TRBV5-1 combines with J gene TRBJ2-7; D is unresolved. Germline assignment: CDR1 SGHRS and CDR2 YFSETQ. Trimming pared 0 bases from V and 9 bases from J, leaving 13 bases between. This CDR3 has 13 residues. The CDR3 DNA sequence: TGCGCCAGCAGCTTGGGAGACGGAACCGTGCAGTACTTC. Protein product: CASSLGDGTVQYF.

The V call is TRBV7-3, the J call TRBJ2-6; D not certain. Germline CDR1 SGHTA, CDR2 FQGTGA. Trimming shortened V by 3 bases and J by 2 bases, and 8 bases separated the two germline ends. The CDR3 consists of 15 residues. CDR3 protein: CASSLETAGANVLTF. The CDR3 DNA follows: TGTGCCAGCAGCTTGGAGACGGCTGGGGCCAACGTCCTGACTTTC.

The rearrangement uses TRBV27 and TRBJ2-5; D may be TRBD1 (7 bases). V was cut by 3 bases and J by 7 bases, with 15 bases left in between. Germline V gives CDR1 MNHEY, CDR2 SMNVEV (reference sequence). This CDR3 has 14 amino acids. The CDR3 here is CASSFQGGGRTQYF. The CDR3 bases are TGTGCCAGCAGTTTCCAGGGGGGCGGTCGGACCCAGTACTTC.

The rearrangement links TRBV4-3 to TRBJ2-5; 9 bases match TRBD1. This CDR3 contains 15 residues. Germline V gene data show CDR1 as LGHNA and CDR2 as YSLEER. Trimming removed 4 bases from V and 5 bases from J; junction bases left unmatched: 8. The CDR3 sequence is CASSLTGGRSETQYF. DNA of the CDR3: TGCGCCAGCAGCCTTACAGGGGGCAGGTCTGAGACCCAGTACTTC.

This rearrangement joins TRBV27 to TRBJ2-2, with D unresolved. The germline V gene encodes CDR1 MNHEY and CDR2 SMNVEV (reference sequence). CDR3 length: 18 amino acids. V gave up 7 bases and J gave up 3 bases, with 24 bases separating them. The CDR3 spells CASTHYWSAPTHTGELFF. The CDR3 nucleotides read TGTGCCAGCACCCATTATTGGAGCGCTCCTACACACACCGGGGAGCTGTTTTTT.

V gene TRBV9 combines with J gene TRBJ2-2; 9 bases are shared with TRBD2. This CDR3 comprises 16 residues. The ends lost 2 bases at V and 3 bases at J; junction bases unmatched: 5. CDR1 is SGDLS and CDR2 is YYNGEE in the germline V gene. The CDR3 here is CASSVGGGADTGELFF. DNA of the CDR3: TGTGCCAGCAGCGTCGGCGGGGGGGCCGACACCGGGGAGCTGTTTTTT.

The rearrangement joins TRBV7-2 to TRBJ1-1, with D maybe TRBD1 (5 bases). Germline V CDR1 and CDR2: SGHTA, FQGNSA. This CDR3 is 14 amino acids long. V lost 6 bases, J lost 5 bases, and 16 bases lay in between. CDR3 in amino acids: CASRMDTPGTEAFF. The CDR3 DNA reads TGTGCCAGCAGAATGGACACCCCGGGAACTGAAGCTTTCTTT.

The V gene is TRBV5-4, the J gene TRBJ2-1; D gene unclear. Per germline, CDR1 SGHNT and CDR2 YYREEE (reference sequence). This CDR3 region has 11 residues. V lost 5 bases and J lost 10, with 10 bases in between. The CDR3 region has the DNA TGTGCCAGCAGATCGGGTTTGGAGCAGTTCTTC. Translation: CASRSGLEQFF.

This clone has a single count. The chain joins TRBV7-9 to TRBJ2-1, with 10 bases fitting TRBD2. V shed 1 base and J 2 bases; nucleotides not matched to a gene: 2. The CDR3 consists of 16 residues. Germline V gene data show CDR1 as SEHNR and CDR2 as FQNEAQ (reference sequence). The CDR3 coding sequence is TGTGCCAGCAGCTTAGACACTAGCGGGACCTACAATGAGCAGTTCTTC. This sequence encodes CASSLDTSGTYNEQFF.

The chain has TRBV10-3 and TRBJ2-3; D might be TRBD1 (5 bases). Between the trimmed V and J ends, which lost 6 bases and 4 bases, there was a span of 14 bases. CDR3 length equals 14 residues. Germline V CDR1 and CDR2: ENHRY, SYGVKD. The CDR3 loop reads CAISDGDSADTQYF. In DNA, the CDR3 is TGTGCCATCAGCGACGGAGACAGTGCAGATACGCAGTATTTT.

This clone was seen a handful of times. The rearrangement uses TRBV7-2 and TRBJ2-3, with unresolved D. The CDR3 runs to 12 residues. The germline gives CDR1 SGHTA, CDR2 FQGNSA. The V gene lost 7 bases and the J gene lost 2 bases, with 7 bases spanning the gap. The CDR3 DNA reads TGTGCCAGCAAGGTTAACACAGATACGCAGTATTTT. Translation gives CASKVNTDTQYF. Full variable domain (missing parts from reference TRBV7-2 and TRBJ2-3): GAGVSQSPSNKVTEKGKDVELRCDPISGHTALYWYRQSLGQGLEFLIYFQGNSAPDKSGLPSDRFSAERTGGSVSTLTIQRTQQEDSAVYLCASKVNTDTQYFGPGTRLTVL.

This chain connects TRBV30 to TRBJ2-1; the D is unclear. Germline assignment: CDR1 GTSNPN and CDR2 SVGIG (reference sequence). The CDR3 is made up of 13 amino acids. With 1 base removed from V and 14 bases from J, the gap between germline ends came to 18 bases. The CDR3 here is CAWSGSPLGVEFF. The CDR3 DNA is TGTGCCTGGAGTGGCTCCCCGTTGGGTGTAGAGTTCTTC.

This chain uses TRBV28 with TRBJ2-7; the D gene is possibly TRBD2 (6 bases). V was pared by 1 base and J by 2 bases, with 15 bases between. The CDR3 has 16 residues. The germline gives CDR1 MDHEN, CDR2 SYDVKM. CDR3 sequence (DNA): TGTGCCAGCAGTTTATATCGGCTAGCGTATACCTACGAGCAGTACTTC. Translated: CASSLYRLAYTYEQYF.

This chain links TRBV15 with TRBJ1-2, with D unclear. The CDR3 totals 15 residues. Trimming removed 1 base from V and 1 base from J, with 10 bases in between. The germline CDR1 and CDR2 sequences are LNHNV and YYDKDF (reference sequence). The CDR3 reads CATSRGPDINYGYTF. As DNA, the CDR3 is TGTGCCACCAGCAGAGGGCCCGATATTAACTATGGCTACACCTTC.

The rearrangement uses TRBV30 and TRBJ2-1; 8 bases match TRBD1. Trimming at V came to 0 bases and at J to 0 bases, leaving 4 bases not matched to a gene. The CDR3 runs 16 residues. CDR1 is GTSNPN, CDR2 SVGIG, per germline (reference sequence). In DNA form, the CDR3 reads TGTGCCTGGAGTGTACGGACAGGGAGCTCCTACAATGAGCAGTTCTTC. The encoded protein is CAWSVRTGSSYNEQFF.

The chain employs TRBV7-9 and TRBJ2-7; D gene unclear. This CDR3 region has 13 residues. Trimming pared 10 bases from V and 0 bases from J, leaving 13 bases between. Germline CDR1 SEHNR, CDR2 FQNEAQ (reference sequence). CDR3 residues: CATEILDSYEQYF. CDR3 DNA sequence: TGTGCCACAGAAATCCTGGACTCCTACGAGCAGTACTTC.

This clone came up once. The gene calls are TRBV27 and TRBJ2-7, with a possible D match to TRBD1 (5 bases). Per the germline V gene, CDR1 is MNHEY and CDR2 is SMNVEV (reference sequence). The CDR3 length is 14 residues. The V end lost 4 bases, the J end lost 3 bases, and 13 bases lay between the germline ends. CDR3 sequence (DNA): TGTGCCAGCAGTTATAGGGCAGGGCACTACGAGCAGTACTTC. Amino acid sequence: CASSYRAGHYEQYF.

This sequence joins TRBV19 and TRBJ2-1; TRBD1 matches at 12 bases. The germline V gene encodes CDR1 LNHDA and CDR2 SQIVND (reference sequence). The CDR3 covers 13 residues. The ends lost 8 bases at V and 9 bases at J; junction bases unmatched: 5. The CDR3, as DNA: TGTGCCAGTTCCGGGACAGGGGGCGGTGAGCAGTTCTTC. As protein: CASSGTGGGEQFF.

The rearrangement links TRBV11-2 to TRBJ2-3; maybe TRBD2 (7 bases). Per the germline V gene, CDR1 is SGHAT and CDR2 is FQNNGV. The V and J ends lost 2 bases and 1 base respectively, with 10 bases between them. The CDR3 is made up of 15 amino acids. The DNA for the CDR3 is TGTGCCAGCAGCTTACTCGGGGGGCGCACAGATACGCAGTATTTT. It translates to CASSLLGGRTDTQYF.

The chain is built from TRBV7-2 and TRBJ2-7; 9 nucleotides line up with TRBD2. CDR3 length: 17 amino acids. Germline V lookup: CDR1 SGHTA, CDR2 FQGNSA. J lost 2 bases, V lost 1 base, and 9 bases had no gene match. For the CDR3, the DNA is TGTGCCAGCAGCTTAGGGTCTGCGGCTAGCGGGGCCTACGAGCAGTACTTC. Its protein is CASSLGSAASGAYEQYF.

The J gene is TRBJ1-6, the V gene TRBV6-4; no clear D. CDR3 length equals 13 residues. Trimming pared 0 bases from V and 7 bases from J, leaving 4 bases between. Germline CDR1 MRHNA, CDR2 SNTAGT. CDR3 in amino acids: CASSDSGNSPLHF. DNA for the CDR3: TGTGCCAGCAGTGACTCGGGGAATTCACCCCTCCACTTT.